This T cell receptor (beta chain) came from a study of PD-1 blockade in classical Hodgkin lymphoma. Here immunoSEQ multiplex PCR was the method, and the copy in TCRdb shows in-frame clones only, minus some. Of some 90,000 clones in the sample, about nine tenths were seen once. The trim removed 4 bases at V and 0 bases at J, leaving 4 bases unmatched. The CDR3 is made up of 14 amino acids. Germline values: CDR1 GTSNPN, CDR2 SVGIG (reference sequence). In every patient, relapse followed autologous stem cell transplantation, while exposure to brentuximab vedotin differed. V and J are TRBV30 and TRBJ2-7; 9 nucleotides line up with TRBD2. This clonotype was sampled from a human donor with classical Hodgkin lymphoma. The input for sequencing was peripheral blood mononuclear cells (PBMCs), taken before the second cycle of nivolumab. The CDR3: CAWKRLADSYEQYF. In nucleotides, the CDR3 is TGTGCCTGGAAACGACTAGCGGACTCCTACGAGCAGTACTTC. The whole variable domain, remainder taken from reference TRBV30 and TRBJ2-7, is SQTIHQWPATLVQPVGSPLSLECTVEGTSNPNLYWYRQAAGRGLQLLFYSVGIGQISSEVPQNLSASRPQDRQFILSSKKLLLSDSGFYLCAWKRLADSYEQYFGPGTRLTVT.